This TCR beta chain originates from a study of PD-L1 blockade in urothelial cancer. Overall study: Dosed intravenously at 1,200 mg every 3 weeks, atezolizumab was initiated by patients in the mid-2010s. T cells were recovered from blood samples at a median of around 140,000.

Time point denoted: peripheral blood 6 weeks after treatment start. Assay used: immunoSEQ multiplex PCR; TCRdb lists only in-frame clones, some missing. The data hold around 49,000 clones, with 88% observed a single time. Germline V gene data show CDR1 as SGDLS and CDR2 as YYNGEE. V was clipped by 0 bases and J by 4 bases, with 4 bases between them. CDR3 size: 13 residues. The chain uses TRBV9 and TRBJ1-4; D gene ambiguous. The sample in question was PBMCs, obtained around atezolizumab (anti-PD-L1) treatment. This TCR derives from a man aged 60 to 75 with urothelial cancer. The DNA of the CDR3 is TGTGCCAGCAGCGTAGACAGTAATGAAAAACTGTTTTTT. This translates into CASSVDSNEKLFF.